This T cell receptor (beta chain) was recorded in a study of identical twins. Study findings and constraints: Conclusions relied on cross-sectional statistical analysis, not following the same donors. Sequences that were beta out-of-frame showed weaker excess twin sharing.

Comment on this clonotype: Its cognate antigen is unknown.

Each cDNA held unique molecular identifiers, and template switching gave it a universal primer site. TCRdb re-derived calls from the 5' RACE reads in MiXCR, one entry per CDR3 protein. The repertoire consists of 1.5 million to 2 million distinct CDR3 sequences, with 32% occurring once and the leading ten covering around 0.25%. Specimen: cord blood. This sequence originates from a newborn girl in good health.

CDR3 protein: CASSFRGGVVFSFPLKGKNIQYF. In DNA, the CDR3 is TGTGCCAGCAGTTTTAGAGGGGGAGTAGTATTTTCTTTCCCCTTAAAGGGCAAAAACATTCAGTACTTC. This sequence joins TRBV28 and TRBJ2-4, with a tentative D call TRBD1 (6 bases). V was trimmed by 3 bases and J by 3 bases, leaving 36 bases between them. CDR3 length: 23 amino acids. Germline V CDR1 and CDR2: MDHEN, SYDVKM.